This is a list of T cell receptor beta chains from one sample in a study of regulatory T cells in long-lasting Graves disease. TCRdb reprocessed the multiplex PCR reads with MiXCR, giving one entry per CDR3 protein. This table has 300,000 to 400,000 distinct CDR3 sequences, around 15% appearing once. The source material was peripheral blood mononuclear cells (PBMCs), sampled at new diagnosis, from a patient treated with antithyroid drugs. Source of these receptors: a female donor with Graves disease. Each CDR3 is given with its conserved first and last residue. A D gene is named only where the DNA matches it firmly. Size is stated for part of the rows, as once, few or many counts, or as a class when the clone is expanded.

DNA: TGTGCCAGCAAAGAATCGGACGGCACTGAAGCTTTCTTT; CDR3: CASKESDGTEAFF; V: TRBV6-1; D: NA; size: many; J: TRBJ1-1; length: 13
DNA: TGTGCCAGCAGCCCCGCCGCCCCGCTCGCCCAAATTCGTGGGCAGTACTTC; CDR3: CASSPAAPLAQIRGQYF; V: TRBV7-9; D: NA; size: NA; J: TRBJ2-7; length: 17
DNA: TGTGCTAGTGGTTTGGGAGGAGACTACCTGGACAATGAGCAGTTCTTC; CDR3: CASGLGGDYLDNEQFF; V: TRBV12-5; D: NA; size: many; J: TRBJ2-1; length: 16
DNA: TGTGCCAGCAGCGGGCGGGACGACCCAGGGACCCAGTACTTC; CDR3: CASSGRDDPGTQYF; V: TRBV11-3; D: NA; size: NA; J: TRBJ2-5; length: 14
DNA: TGCGCCAGCAGCCCTTTTGCGGGACTAGCGGGTCACTCCGAGCAGTACTTC; CDR3: CASSPFAGLAGHSEQYF; V: TRBV4-1; D: TRBD2; size: NA; J: TRBJ2-7; length: 17
DNA: TGTGCCAGCAGGGACACCTACGACACAGATACGCAGTATTTT; CDR3: CASRDTYDTDTQYF; V: TRBV12-3/TRBV12-4; D: NA; size: NA; J: TRBJ2-3; length: 14
DNA: TGTGCCATCAGTGCCGGGGGGTCGGAGGGAGAGACCCAGTACTTC; CDR3: CAISAGGSEGETQYF; V: TRBV10-3; D: TRBD2; size: many; J: TRBJ2-5; length: 15
DNA: TGCAGTGCTTCAAAATCCCTTGTAAGTGAGCAGTTCTTC; CDR3: CSASKSLVSEQFF; V: TRBV20-1; D: NA; size: many; J: TRBJ2-1; length: 13
DNA: TGTGCCACCAGTGACGTTAGACAGTTAGACACAGATACGCAGTATTTT; CDR3: CATSDVRQLDTDTQYF; V: TRBV24-1; D: NA; size: many; J: TRBJ2-3; length: 16
DNA: TGCGCCAGCAGCTTGTTAGACAGGGGTGGTGGCTACACCTTC; CDR3: CASSLLDRGGGYTF; V: TRBV5-1; D: TRBD1; size: many; J: TRBJ1-2; length: 14
DNA: TGTGCCAGCAGCTTCGCCGGGACAGGGGGATACGAGCAGTACTTC; CDR3: CASSFAGTGGYEQYF; V: TRBV9; D: TRBD1; size: few; J: TRBJ2-7; length: 15
DNA: TGTGCCAGTAGTATCAACCGGGACAACCCGGGAGCTTTCTTT; CDR3: CASSINRDNPGAFF; V: TRBV19; D: NA; size: few; J: TRBJ1-1; length: 14
DNA: TGTGCCAGCAGCCCCACTAGCGGGAGGGCCGACGAGCAGTACTTC; CDR3: CASSPTSGRADEQYF; V: TRBV7-2; D: TRBD2; size: many; J: TRBJ2-7; length: 15
DNA: TGTGCCAGCAGTCCAGGAGAAGGGTTGGCAGCTTACACTGAAGCTTTCTTT; CDR3: CASSPGEGLAAYTEAFF; V: TRBV2; D: NA; size: NA; J: TRBJ1-1; length: 17
DNA: TGTGCCAGCAGCTTAGTAAGTCTAGCGGCCTACGAGCAGTACTTC; CDR3: CASSLVSLAAYEQYF; V: TRBV7-9; D: TRBD2; size: many; J: TRBJ2-7; length: 15
DNA: TGTGCCAGCAGCTTATCCCCTGGCGAGTCCGTATCAGCTTTCTTT; CDR3: CASSLSPGESVSAFF; V: TRBV7-9; D: NA; size: many; J: TRBJ1-1; length: 15
DNA: TGTGCCAGCAGTTCTTATGGGACTAGTAGGGCAGATACGCAGTATTTT; CDR3: CASSSYGTSRADTQYF; V: TRBV12-3/TRBV12-4; D: TRBD2; size: many; J: TRBJ2-3; length: 16
DNA: TGTGCTAGTGGTCTTCCGGGACCAGCGGGTGAGACCCAGTACTTC; CDR3: CASGLPGPAGETQYF; V: TRBV12-5; D: NA; size: many; J: TRBJ2-5; length: 15
DNA: TGTGCCAGCAGCCCTGGGGGAGGGCGAATAGAAACTGAAGCTTTCTTT; CDR3: CASSPGGGRIETEAFF; V: TRBV4-2; D: NA; size: many; J: TRBJ1-1; length: 16
DNA: TGCGGTGCTAGAGCTCCAGGGGGCGCTTACAATGAGCAGTTCTTC; CDR3: CGARAPGGAYNEQFF; V: TRBV20-1; D: TRBD1; size: many; J: TRBJ2-1; length: 15
DNA: TGTGCCAGCAGCTTTTACCGGACAGGGAAACCCTCTGAAGCTTTCTTT; CDR3: CASSFYRTGKPSEAFF; V: TRBV7-9; D: TRBD1; size: many; J: TRBJ1-1; length: 16
DNA: TGTGCCAGTAGCCCCTCTAGCGCCTCCACAGATACGCAGTATTTT; CDR3: CASSPSSASTDTQYF; V: TRBV19; D: NA; size: many; J: TRBJ2-3; length: 15
DNA: TGTGCTAGTGGTTTTGGGGGAGGTGAAAAACTGTTTTTT; CDR3: CASGFGGGEKLFF; V: TRBV12-5; D: NA; size: many; J: TRBJ1-4; length: 13
DNA: TGTGCCAGCAGGTCACCGACCGAAGATAATGAGCAGTTCTTC; CDR3: CASRSPTEDNEQFF; V: TRBV28; D: NA; size: NA; J: TRBJ2-1; length: 14
DNA: TGTGCCAGCAGCTTAGGTTCTAGCACAGATACGCAGTATTTT; CDR3: CASSLGSSTDTQYF; V: TRBV7-2; D: NA; size: many; J: TRBJ2-3; length: 14
DNA: TGTGCCAGCAGTTTGGGGCCTTTCCAGGGGAACTATGGCTACACCTTC; CDR3: CASSLGPFQGNYGYTF; V: TRBV28; D: NA; size: many; J: TRBJ1-2; length: 16
DNA: TGTGCCAGCAGTTACAGCACTAGCGGGAGTTCAGATACGCAGTATTTT; CDR3: CASSYSTSGSSDTQYF; V: TRBV7-2; D: TRBD2; size: NA; J: TRBJ2-3; length: 16
DNA: TGTGCCAGTAGTATCCGCCCGGGACAGGGGTTGCCTGAAGCTTTCTTT; CDR3: CASSIRPGQGLPEAFF; V: TRBV19; D: TRBD1; size: NA; J: TRBJ1-1; length: 16
DNA: TGTGCCAGCACCGAAGGGGAGACAGGGGGCTTGGAGCTGTTTTTT; CDR3: CASTEGETGGLELFF; V: TRBV28; D: TRBD1; size: many; J: TRBJ2-2; length: 15
DNA: TGTGCCAGCAGTATGATCGGACGGCAAGTTTCGGAGGAAAAACTGTTTTTT; CDR3: CASSMIGRQVSEEKLFF; V: TRBV25-1; D: NA; size: NA; J: TRBJ1-4; length: 17